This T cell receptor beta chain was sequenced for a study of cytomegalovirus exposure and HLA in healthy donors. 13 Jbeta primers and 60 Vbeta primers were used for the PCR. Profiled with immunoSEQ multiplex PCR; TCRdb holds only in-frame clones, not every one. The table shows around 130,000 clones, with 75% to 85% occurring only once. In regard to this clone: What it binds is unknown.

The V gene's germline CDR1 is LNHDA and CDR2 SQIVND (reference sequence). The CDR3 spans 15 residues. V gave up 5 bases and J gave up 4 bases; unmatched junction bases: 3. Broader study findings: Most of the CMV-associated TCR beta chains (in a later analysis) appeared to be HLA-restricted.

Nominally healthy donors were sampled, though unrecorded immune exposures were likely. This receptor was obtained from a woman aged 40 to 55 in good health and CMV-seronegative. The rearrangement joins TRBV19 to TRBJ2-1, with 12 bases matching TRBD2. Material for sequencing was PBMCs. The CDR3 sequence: CASSGGTSGYNEQFF. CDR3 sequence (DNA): TGTGCCAGTAGTGGCGGGACTAGCGGGTACAATGAGCAGTTCTTC.